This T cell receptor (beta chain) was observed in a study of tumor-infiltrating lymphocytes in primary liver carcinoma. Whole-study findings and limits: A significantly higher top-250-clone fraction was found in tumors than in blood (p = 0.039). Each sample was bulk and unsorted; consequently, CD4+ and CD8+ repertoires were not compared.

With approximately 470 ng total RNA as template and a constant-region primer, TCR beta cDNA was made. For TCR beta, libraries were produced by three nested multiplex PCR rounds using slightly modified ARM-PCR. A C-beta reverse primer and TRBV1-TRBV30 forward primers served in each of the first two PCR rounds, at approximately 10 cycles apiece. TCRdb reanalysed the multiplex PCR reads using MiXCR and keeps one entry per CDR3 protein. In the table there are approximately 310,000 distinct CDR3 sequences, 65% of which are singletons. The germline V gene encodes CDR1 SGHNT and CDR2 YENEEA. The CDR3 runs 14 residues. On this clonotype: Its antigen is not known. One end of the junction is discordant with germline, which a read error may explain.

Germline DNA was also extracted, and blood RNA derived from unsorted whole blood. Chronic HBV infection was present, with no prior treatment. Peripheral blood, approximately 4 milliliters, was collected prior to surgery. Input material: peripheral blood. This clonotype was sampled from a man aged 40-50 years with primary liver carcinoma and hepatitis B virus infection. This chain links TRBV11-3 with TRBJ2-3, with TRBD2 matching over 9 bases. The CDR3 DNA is TGTGCCAGCGACAGGACTAGCGAGTCAGATACGCACTATTTT. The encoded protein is CASDRTSESDTHYF.